Listed here are 30 T cell receptor beta chains from one sample, sequenced in a study of Graves' ophthalmopathy and Graves' hyperthyroidism. RNA transcripts provided the template for amplifying TCR beta CDR3 regions. The first-round RT-PCR employed HTBI primers together with the Qiagen OneStep RT-PCR kit. A multiplex PCR was then performed as the second round. TCRdb re-analysed the multiplex PCR reads in MiXCR, keeping a single row per CDR3 protein. Of over a million distinct CDR3 sequences in the sample, about 38% were seen once. Material: peripheral blood or thyroid tissue (not recorded which). The receptors shown here come from an adult man with Graves' hyperthyroidism.

This clonotype was seen just once. The chain couples TRBV24-1 to TRBJ2-5; a weak D match, TRBD1 (6 bases). Per germline, CDR1 KGHDR and CDR2 SFDVKD. Deletions cut 3 bases from V and 1 base from J, with 8 bases between. The CDR3 is 14 amino acids. CDR3 nucleotides: TGTGCCACCAGTGATCCGGACAGCCAAGAGACCCAGTACTTC. Encoded protein: CATSDPDSQETQYF.

This clonotype was detected a few times. With a much larger clone just one base away, this may be a read error. The chain joins TRBV2 to TRBJ2-6; 7 bases match TRBD1. V gave up 7 bases and J gave up 4 bases; unmatched junction bases: 7. CDR1 and CDR2 from the germline V gene are SNHLY and FYNNEI. CDR3 length equals 15 residues. CDR3 DNA: TGTGCCAGCACCGAAAAGGGGGCAGGGGCCAACGTCCTGACTTTC. Its protein is CASTEKGAGANVLTF.

This CDR3 reads CASSSQGMQPQHF. CDR3 bases: TGTGCCAGCAGCTCACAGGGTATGCAGCCCCAGCATTTT. The chain links TRBV7-9 to TRBJ1-5, with a tentative D call TRBD1 (6 bases). This CDR3 is 13 amino acids long. Germline CDR1 reads SEHNR; CDR2 reads FQNEAQ (reference sequence). V was pared by 4 bases and J by 7 bases, with 11 bases between.

This clonotype was observed once. CDR3: CASSEAQGGANYGYTF. Here the CDR3 DNA reads TGTGCCAGCAGTGAAGCGCAGGGTGGGGCCAACTATGGCTACACCTTC. This chain joins TRBV2 and TRBJ1-2, with TRBD1 as a possible D gene (5 bases). Trimming left V 0 bases short and J 2 bases short, with 13 bases between. Germline V gene data show CDR1 as SNHLY and CDR2 as FYNNEI. The CDR3 covers 16 residues.

The chain uses TRBV29-1 and TRBJ2-7; 7 bases match TRBD1. Germline V gene lookup returns CDR1 SQVTM and CDR2 ANQGSEA. After removal of 4 bases from V and 4 bases from J, the junction contained 13 bases not matched to a gene. The CDR3 is made up of 15 amino acids. The DNA for the CDR3 is TGCAGCGTTGTGGGGGCCCCGGACAGGAATTACGAGCAGTACTTC. Translation: CSVVGAPDRNYEQYF.

This clonotype was seen many times. This chain links TRBV19 with TRBJ1-2; D not resolved. The V gene's germline CDR1 is LNHDA and CDR2 SQIVND (reference sequence). The CDR3 contains 12 residues. The V end was cut by 7 bases, the J end by 4 bases, with 10 bases between. CDR3: CASTRQSYGYTF. The DNA of the CDR3 is TGTGCCAGTACCCGACAAAGCTATGGCTACACCTTC.

This clonotype was recorded at least ten times. The chain links TRBV7-2 to TRBJ1-1; D not certain. CDR3 length: 17 amino acids. V shed 3 bases and J shed 1 base, with 18 bases lying between them. Germline lookup yields CDR1 SGHTA and CDR2 FQGNSA. CDR3 in DNA: TGTGCCAGCAGCTTGTATCCGTCCGGACGAAAGAACACTGAAGCTTTCTTT. It codes for CASSLYPSGRKNTEAFF.

The chain employs TRBV6-1 and TRBJ2-2, with 8 bases fitting TRBD1. The CDR3 runs to 14 residues. From germline, CDR1 is MNHNS and CDR2 SASEGT. The V segment lost 10 bases and the J segment 9 bases; nucleotides outside the gene matches: 13. The CDR3 nucleotides read TGTGCCATTCGGACAGGGATGATTCTACGGGAGCTGTTTTTT. It encodes CAIRTGMILRELFF.

This clonotype has a count of ten or more. J is TRBJ2-2 and V is TRBV25-1; D is unclear. This CDR3 has 12 residues. V was shortened by 6 bases and J by 4 bases, with 6 bases between the two germline ends. CDR1 MGHDK and CDR2 SYGVNS come from the germline V gene. CDR3 DNA sequence: TGTGCCAGCAGCAAGGGCACCGGGGAGCTGTTTTTT. Translated: CASSKGTGELFF.

J is TRBJ1-2 and V is TRBV29-1; maybe TRBD1 (6 bases). Germline V gene lookup returns CDR1 SQVTM and CDR2 ANQGSEA. The germline V and J ends were trimmed by 0 bases and 4 bases, with 12 bases remaining between them. The CDR3 consists of 14 residues. CDR3 amino acids: CSVEDQGRTYGYTF. The CDR3 DNA sequence: TGCAGCGTTGAAGATCAGGGGAGGACCTATGGCTACACCTTC.

This chain joins TRBV7-9 and TRBJ1-2; D remains ambiguous. The CDR3 has 13 amino acids. Germline V CDR1 and CDR2: SEHNR, FQNEAQ (reference sequence). V lost 2 bases and J lost 7, with 11 bases in between. The CDR3 DNA follows: TGTGCCAGCAGCTTATCCCACAGTATTGGCTACACCTTC. It encodes CASSLSHSIGYTF.

This rearrangement joins TRBV6-2 or TRBV6-3 to TRBJ2-5, with 15 bases identical to TRBD2. Germline V gene sequence: CDR1 MNHEY, CDR2 SVGEGT. The CDR3 contains 16 residues. After removal of 7 bases from V and 4 bases from J, the junction contained 7 bases not matched to a gene. The CDR3 DNA is TGTGCCAGCACTGCGGGACTAGCGGGAGGACGAGAGACCCAGTACTTC. Translated, it gives CASTAGLAGGRETQYF.

This clonotype was recorded at least ten times. Here the CDR3 reads CATSRDSRGLNTEAFF. The CDR3 coding sequence is TGTGCCACCAGCAGAGATTCCAGGGGACTGAACACTGAAGCTTTCTTT. The rearrangement links TRBV15 to TRBJ1-1; tentative D call: TRBD1 (6 bases). Per the germline V gene, CDR1 is LNHNV and CDR2 is YYDKDF (reference sequence). CDR3 length equals 16 residues. Trimming stripped 0 bases from V and 0 bases from J, with 11 bases between.

The V call is TRBV5-1, the J call TRBJ1-3, with a possible D match to TRBD1 (6 bases). The V and J ends lost 0 bases and 4 bases respectively, with 14 bases between them. Per germline, CDR1 SGHRS and CDR2 YFSETQ. This CDR3 comprises 16 residues. The CDR3 protein is CASSLDFGTIGNTIYF. As DNA, the CDR3 is TGCGCCAGCAGCTTGGACTTCGGGACAATCGGAAACACCATATATTTT. The full variable domain, rest sourced from reference TRBV5-1 and TRBJ1-3, is KAGVTQTPRYLIKTRGQQVTLSCSPISGHRSVSWYQQTPGQGLQFLFEYFSETQRNKGNFPGRFSGRQFSNSRSEMNVSTLELGDSALYLCASSLDFGTIGNTIYFGEGSWLTVV.

This clonotype was seen only once. V gene TRBV7-9 combines with J gene TRBJ1-6, with 9 bases aligning to TRBD1. This CDR3 contains 18 residues. The germline V gene has CDR1 SEHNR and CDR2 FQNEAQ (reference sequence). The V gene end was trimmed by 3 bases and the J gene end by 0 bases; junction bases not matched to a gene: 6. The CDR3 DNA follows: TGTGCCAGCAGCTTGGCCGGGACAGGGAGCTCCTATAATTCACCCCTCCACTTT. Translation: CASSLAGTGSSYNSPLHF.

The sample holds a few counts of this clonotype. The chain couples TRBV4-1 to TRBJ2-7; 7 positions match TRBD1. The V segment lost 3 bases and the J segment 0 bases; nucleotides outside the gene matches: 5. The CDR3 has 15 amino acids. Germline V CDR1 and CDR2: MGHRA, YSYEKL. The CDR3: CASSHMTGSSYEQYF. CDR3 DNA sequence: TGCGCCAGCAGCCATATGACAGGGAGCTCCTACGAGCAGTACTTC.

Notes on this clonotype: Just one base apart from a much larger clone, this may be a read error. V gene TRBV5-1 combines with J gene TRBJ2-2; 8 nucleotides line up with TRBD1. CDR3 length equals 15 residues. Trimming removed 5 bases from V and 1 base from J; junction bases left unmatched: 4. Per germline, CDR1 SGHRS and CDR2 YFSETQ. The CDR3 coding sequence is TGCGCCAGCAGACCGGGACAGGAGAACACCGGGGAGCTGTTTTTT. It codes for CASRPGQENTGELFF.

The V and J genes are TRBV10-3 and TRBJ1-5, with a weak D call TRBD1 (5 bases). The V end was cut by 6 bases, the J end by 9 bases, with 9 bases between. CDR1 ENHRY and CDR2 SYGVKD come from the germline V gene. This CDR3 is 11 amino acids long. The CDR3 sequence: CAIRGEGPQHF. For the CDR3, the DNA is TGTGCCATCAGAGGGGAGGGGCCCCAGCATTTT.

In this sample, this clonotype turned up a few times. A much larger clone sits a single nucleotide away, making a read error possible. The chain links TRBV2 to TRBJ2-7; D is unclear. The V gene's germline CDR1 is SNHLY and CDR2 FYNNEI. The CDR3 is 12 amino acids. The CDR3 here is CVSSERGSEQYF. The CDR3 nucleotides are TGTGTCAGCAGTGAACGAGGTAGCGAGCAGTACTTC.

In this sample, this clonotype turned up many times. CDR3 DNA: TGTGCCAGCAGCTCTATGGACAGGAATAATCAGCCCCAGCATTTT. Translation gives CASSSMDRNNQPQHF. This chain uses TRBV7-8 with TRBJ1-5, with 7 nucleotides matching TRBD1. The junction had 7 bases not matched to a gene; V was cut back by 4 bases and J by 4 bases. The CDR3 is 15 residues long. Germline loops: CDR1 SGHVS, CDR2 FQNEAQ.

This clonotype was recorded many times. The CDR3 sequence is CASSLGGTSGSYEQYF. CDR3 sequence (DNA): TGTGCCAGCAGCTTAGGCGGGACTAGCGGGAGTTACGAGCAGTACTTC. The chain recombines TRBV7-6 with TRBJ2-7; 14 bases fit TRBD2. The trim removed 1 base at V and 4 bases at J, leaving 3 bases unmatched. The germline V gene encodes CDR1 SGHVS and CDR2 FNYEAQ. The CDR3 extends over 16 amino acids.

To note about this clonotype: The junction does not match germline at one end; this may be a read error. This chain links TRBV25-1 with TRBJ2-7; D ambiguous. CDR3 length: 12 amino acids. Germline V gene data show CDR1 as MGHDK and CDR2 as SYGVNS. The CDR3 nucleotides read TGTACCAGCAGCAGATCAACCTACGAGCAGTACTTC. It is translated as CTSSRSTYEQYF.

This clonotype was seen many times. This rearrangement joins TRBV11-2 to TRBJ1-5; D not certain. V shed 5 bases and J shed 6 bases, with 14 bases lying between them. Germline values: CDR1 SGHAT, CDR2 FQNNGV. The CDR3 covers 14 residues. The CDR3 DNA reads as TGTGCCAGCAGCCCCGAGATTGGAATTCAGCCCCAGCATTTT. Its protein product is CASSPEIGIQPQHF.

This clonotype appeared a single time. Possible read error: a much larger clone is one base away. This chain connects TRBV24-1 to TRBJ2-5; 15 bases fit TRBD2. Per the germline V gene, CDR1 is KGHDR and CDR2 is SFDVKD. The length of the CDR3 is 19 residues. For the CDR3, the DNA is TGTGCCACCAGTGAGAACGGACTAGCGGGAGGGCGCGGGCAAGGGACCCAGTACTTC. Residues: CATSENGLAGGRGQGTQYF.

This clonotype turned up a few times. The CDR3 DNA reads as TGTGCCAGCAGCGTATCTAGCGGGGGGGCCTCCGAGACCCAGTACTTC. Protein sequence: CASSVSSGGASETQYF. The chain employs TRBV9 and TRBJ2-5; 12 bases fit TRBD2. J gave up 5 bases and V 1 base, and 6 bases lay outside the gene matches. The length of the CDR3 is 16 residues. The germline gives CDR1 SGDLS, CDR2 YYNGEE.

The rearrangement uses TRBV29-1 and TRBJ2-6, with D tentatively TRBD1 (6 bases). The CDR3 has 15 residues. Germline assignment: CDR1 SQVTM and CDR2 ANQGSEA. Trimming pared 6 bases from V and 0 bases from J, leaving 12 bases between. The CDR3 nucleotides are TGCAGCGTGGGGACGGGACACTCTGGGGCCAACGTCCTGACTTTC. Encoded protein: CSVGTGHSGANVLTF.

The chain is built from TRBV7-2 and TRBJ2-7; 7 bases map to TRBD1. In germline, CDR1 is SGHTA, CDR2 FQGNSA. The CDR3 sequence is 13 residues long. Trimming took 6 bases from V and 6 from J; bases not matched to a gene: 8. CDR3 sequence: CASSAQTGPEQYF. CDR3 coding DNA: TGTGCCAGCAGTGCGCAGACAGGGCCCGAGCAGTACTTC.

V usage is TRBV29-1 and J usage is TRBJ1-1, with D perhaps matching TRBD1 (5 bases). In germline, CDR1 is SQVTM, CDR2 ANQGSEA. The CDR3 is 12 residues long. V lost 1 base, J lost 5 bases, and 8 bases lay in between. CDR3 loop: CSVEGGQTEAFF. The CDR3, as DNA: TGCAGCGTTGAAGGGGGCCAAACTGAAGCTTTCTTT.

Concerning this clonotype: Being one base from a much bigger clone, this may be a read error. V is TRBV5-1 and J is TRBJ2-7; D is possibly TRBD1 or TRBD2 (5 bases each). Germline CDR1 and CDR2: SGHRS and YFSETQ. The CDR3 covers 16 residues. CDR3 in DNA: TGCGCCAGCGGCTTGGAATCGGGACGGCCTTCCTACGAGCAGTACTTC. This sequence encodes CASGLESGRPSYEQYF.

In its sample, this clonotype was seen a few times. The chain is built from TRBV7-8 and TRBJ2-2; 12 bases are a match to TRBD2. The V segment lost 5 bases and the J segment 9 bases; nucleotides outside the gene matches: 10. This CDR3 is built from 16 residues. CDR1 and CDR2 from the germline V gene are SGHVS and FQNEAQ. The CDR3 sequence: CASSQDLAGGPWELFF. CDR3 coding DNA: TGTGCCAGCAGCCAAGATCTAGCGGGGGGGCCGTGGGAGCTGTTTTTT.